Listed here is a single TCR beta chain. This record comes from a study of shared T cell receptors in the human thymus. Using immunoSEQ multiplex PCR, the repertoire was profiled, and TCRdb retains in-frame clones only, with some absent. The sample has about 540,000 clones, approximately 78% seen once; the top ten hold about 0.013%. The V gene lost 2 bases and the J gene lost 6 bases, with 16 bases spanning the gap. CDR3 size: 15 residues. CDR1 is MDHEN and CDR2 is SYDVKM in the germline V gene. In addition, the sample was reused for a study of human thymus T cells. From that study: Thymic and blood repertoires seemed to show skewed V and J gene use.

This receptor was obtained from a boy under three years old with a congenital heart defect. The V call is TRBV28, the J call TRBJ1-2, with D perhaps TRBD1 (6 bases). The specimen was thymocytes. The CDR3: CASSLLRLPGDGYTF. The CDR3, as DNA: TGTGCCAGCAGTTTACTCCGGTTGCCAGGGGATGGCTACACCTTC.